Reported below is one T cell receptor (beta chain). Data came from immunoSEQ multiplex PCR; TCRdb stores just in-frame clones and leaves some out. This sample yields some 310,000 clones, of which approximately 88% are seen a single time; approximately 0.95% belongs to the top ten. This entry is derived from a study of cytomegalovirus exposure and HLA in healthy donors. Germline-derived CDR1 and CDR2 are SGHNT and YENEEA. With V trimmed by 0 bases and J by 7 bases, 5 bases remained unmatched. CDR3 length: 16 amino acids. This chain connects TRBV11-3 to TRBJ2-2, with 10 bases lining up with TRBD2. The sample was PBMCs. The TCR originated in a man under 40 in good health and CMV-seronegative. The CDR3 sequence is CASSLELAGKDGELFF. CDR3 DNA sequence: TGTGCCAGCAGCTTAGAACTAGCGGGGAAGGACGGGGAGCTGTTTTTT.